This T cell receptor (beta chain) was identified during a study of neoadjuvant anti-PD-1 for oral cavity cancer. Regarding the study as a whole: Post-nivolumab, blood T cell clonality was significantly elevated in non-responders. Treg/Th17 ratio rose with pretreatment blood and fell with post-treatment tumor TCRbeta clonality.

The V gene end was trimmed by 5 bases and the J gene end by 9 bases; junction bases not matched to a gene: 10. This CDR3 has 14 amino acids. Per germline, CDR1 SGHTA and CDR2 FQGNSA. About this clone: The antigen remains unidentified.

Sequencing used immunoSEQ multiplex PCR; TCRdb keeps in-frame clones, though not all of them. The sample holds 55,000 to 80,000 clones; over 70% are singletons and the top ten take about 3.7%. The chain employs TRBV7-2 and TRBJ2-1, with 7 bases matching TRBD2. The TCR was taken from a person between 40 and 79 years old with oral cavity squamous cell carcinoma. The sample was PBMCs, taken before nivolumab (anti-PD-1) treatment. CDR3 nucleotide sequence: TGTGCCAGCAGCCCTGGACTAGTAGTCGGTGAGCAGTTCTTC. Translated, it gives CASSPGLVVGEQFF.